This TCR beta chain was found in a study of blood T cell repertoires in COVID-19. Across the study: Samples of COVID-19 (acute and convalescent) were obtained from the United States, Italy and Spain. PBMCs, B-cell-depleted T cells, or T cells were the source of the cDNA or gDNA that made up the material.

Per the authors' pipeline: Using reference gene primer amplification, nucleated cell counts were estimated. Profiled with immunoSEQ multiplex PCR; TCRdb holds only in-frame clones, not every one. The D gene and trimming were derived from the DNA, and the V and J assignments and clone size from that table. Of some 250,000 clones listed, 88% are singletons. The V gene end was trimmed by 4 bases and the J gene end by 7 bases; junction bases not matched to a gene: 12. The germline gives CDR1 SGHRS, CDR2 YFSETQ. The CDR3 extends over 16 amino acids. Sequencing was carried out using peripheral blood. The rearrangement uses TRBV5-1 and TRBJ1-2; 11 bases map to TRBD1. This receptor was identified in a woman aged 40 to 55 who had recovered from COVID-19. CDR3 sequence: CASSRTGGAVVSGYTF. CDR3 sequence (DNA): TGCGCCAGCAGCCGGACAGGGGGCGCCGTGGTGAGTGGCTACACCTTC.